This TCR beta chain derives from a study of blood T cell repertoires in COVID-19. Participants' own reports of clinical history determined their cohort assignment. The study counted Cohort 3 donors as recovered given two negative PCRs, clearance, or symptom resolution. TCRdb keeps only in-frame clones here, not all; method: immunoSEQ multiplex PCR. The repertoire holds a few hundred thousand clones, roughly 87% seen once, with roughly 1% in the top ten. The V gene's germline CDR1 is MNHNY and CDR2 SVGAGI (reference sequence). Trimming removed 5 bases at V and 2 bases at J, with 7 bases between. The CDR3 loop spans 12 amino acids. This clone was seen a single time.

The chain carries TRBV6-6 and TRBJ2-7; D unclear. The material sequenced was PBMCs or T cells enriched from blood (not recorded which). The origin of this receptor is a woman in her twenties or thirties who had recovered from COVID-19. The CDR3 sequence is CASSNRAYEQYF. CDR3 in DNA: TGTGCCAGCAGTAACCGGGCCTACGAGCAGTACTTC.